The 24 T cell receptor beta chains below were found in one sample sequenced in a study of T cell repertoires in cytomegalovirus infection. TCRdb fed the reads into MiXCR, producing one record per CDR3 protein. The data show roughly 81,000 distinct CDR3 sequences, 3.7% seen once. Sequencing used PBMCs. The origin of the receptors is a human donor in good health (CMV status not recorded). Some clones in this sample may be carry-over from other donors' samples.

This clonotype was seen many times. The gene calls are TRBV12-3 or TRBV12-4 and TRBJ2-7, with 8 positions matching TRBD2. CDR3 length: 13 residues. V shed 8 bases, J shed 0 bases, and the junction held 3 bases outside the gene matches. The CDR3 is CASAGGYSYEQYF. In DNA form, the CDR3 reads TGTGCCAGCGCGGGGGGCTACTCCTACGAGCAGTACTTC.

In this sample, this clonotype turned up a few times. A much larger clone lies one base from this, so it may be a read error. The chain recombines TRBV7-3 with TRBJ1-2; D call uncertain. This CDR3 has 16 amino acids. CDR1 and CDR2 (germline): SGHTA, FQGTGA. In DNA, the CDR3 is TGTGCCAGCAGCTTAACCTCCACGCTGACTAACTATGTCTACACCTTC. Its protein is CASSLTSTLTNYVYTF.

This clonotype was seen many times. The rearrangement joins TRBV28 to TRBJ1-5; D might be TRBD1 (5 bases). The V gene lost 3 bases and the J gene lost 0 bases, with 12 bases spanning the gap. Germline lookup yields CDR1 MDHEN and CDR2 SYDVKM. The CDR3 is 16 amino acids. CDR3 DNA: TGTGCCAGCAGTTTTCGGGGCTTCTATAGCAATCAGCCCCAGCATTTT. It is translated as CASSFRGFYSNQPQHF. The full variable domain, completed using reference TRBV28 and TRBJ1-5, is DVKVTQSSRYLVKRTGEKVFLECVQDMDHENMFWYRQDPGLGLRLIYFSYDVKMKEKGDIPEGYSVSREKKERFSLILESASTNQTSMYLCASSFRGFYSNQPQHFGDGTRLSIL.

At least ten counts were recorded for this clonotype. The rearrangement joins TRBV20-1 to TRBJ2-7, with D maybe TRBD1 (6 bases). Deletions cut 8 bases from V and 4 bases from J, with 9 bases between. CDR3 size: 10 residues. Germline-derived CDR1 and CDR2 are DFQATT and SNEGSKA (reference sequence). The CDR3 region is CSTGKYEQYF. The CDR3 nucleotides read TGCAGTACAGGGAAATACGAGCAGTACTTC.

This clonotype was seen many times. The chain links TRBV7-9 to TRBJ1-1; tentatively, D is TRBD1 (5 bases). Trimming shortened V by 5 bases and J by 10 bases, and 17 bases separated the two germline ends. Germline loops: CDR1 SEHNR, CDR2 FQNEAQ (reference sequence). CDR3 length: 13 residues. The CDR3 loop reads CASSPQWGDGAFF. The CDR3 DNA is TGTGCCAGCAGCCCCCAATGGGGGGACGGAGCTTTCTTT.

This clonotype was picked up many times. J is TRBJ1-2 and V is TRBV20-1; the D gene is possibly TRBD1 (5 bases). Germline values: CDR1 DFQATT, CDR2 SNEGSKA (reference sequence). V lost 8 bases and J 8 bases, leaving 18 bases between the germline ends. The CDR3 contains 12 residues. The CDR3 loop is CSPQGGLGGYTF. CDR3 DNA sequence: TGCAGTCCCCAGGGTGGGCTGGGCGGCTACACCTTC.

This clonotype has a count of ten or more. The CDR3 is CSAELAGGQTQYF. CDR3 coding DNA: TGCAGTGCTGAACTAGCGGGGGGTCAGACCCAGTACTTC. The gene calls are TRBV20-1 and TRBJ2-5; 12 nucleotides match TRBD2. Trimming removed 5 bases from V and 6 bases from J; junction bases left unmatched: 4. This CDR3 has 13 residues. Germline V gene lookup returns CDR1 DFQATT and CDR2 SNEGSKA (reference sequence).

This clonotype was detected ten times or more. The gene calls are TRBV7-2 and TRBJ2-3; 9 bases agree with TRBD2. The CDR3 contains 16 residues. The germline CDR1 and CDR2 sequences are SGHTA and FQGNSA. Trimming at V came to 5 bases and at J to 3 bases, leaving 9 bases not matched to a gene. DNA for the CDR3: TGTGCCAGCAGCCCCCCGGGTAGCGGGGGAACAGATACGCAGTATTTT. Translating gives CASSPPGSGGTDTQYF.

Ten or more counts support this clonotype. The chain joins TRBV6-2 or TRBV6-3 to TRBJ1-1, with D possibly matching TRBD1 (5 bases). Trimming shortened V by 10 bases and J by 7 bases, and 10 bases separated the two germline ends. CDR3 length equals 10 residues. Germline loops: CDR1 MNHEY, CDR2 SVGEGT. For the CDR3, the DNA is TGTGCCACCCGACAGATTGAAGCTTTCTTT. Residues: CATRQIEAFF.

This clonotype was seen ten or more times. The chain uses TRBV5-4 and TRBJ2-3, with 11 bases lining up with TRBD2. Looked up from germline, CDR1 is SGHNT and CDR2 is YYREEE (reference sequence). V was pared by 4 bases and J by 5 bases, with 12 bases of the junction left unmatched. The CDR3 spans 17 residues. The CDR3 spells CASSPKASGGKGDTQYF. For the CDR3, the DNA is TGTGCCAGCAGCCCCAAGGCTAGCGGGGGGAAAGGAGATACGCAGTATTTT.

This clonotype was recorded many times. The chain recombines TRBV5-8 with TRBJ2-1; TRBD2 is a possible D gene (6 bases). The V and J ends lost 4 bases and 6 bases respectively, with 26 bases between them. CDR1 is SGHTS and CDR2 is YDEGEE in the germline V gene. The CDR3 length is 18 residues. The CDR3 DNA is TGTGCCAGCAGCCCGGGACTTGACCTTTCCCGGAGGGCCAATGAGCAGTTCTTC. Encoded protein: CASSPGLDLSRRANEQFF.

This clonotype was counted many times. The chain is built from TRBV20-1 and TRBJ2-1; 9 bases are shared with TRBD1. J was trimmed by 5 bases and V by 5 bases; bases with no gene match: 7. CDR1 and CDR2 from the germline V gene are DFQATT and SNEGSKA (reference sequence). CDR3 length equals 14 residues. The CDR3 bases are TGCAGTGCTGGCGGGACAGGGACCAACAATGAGCAGTTCTTC. Translation: CSAGGTGTNNEQFF.

This clonotype was seen at least ten times. The genes are TRBV28 and TRBJ1-6; 8 bases fit TRBD1. Germline lookup yields CDR1 MDHEN and CDR2 SYDVKM. The V and J ends lost 8 bases and 7 bases, in that order; junction bases with no gene match: 7. The CDR3 is 14 amino acids. CDR3 loop: CASFGQGANSPLHF. The CDR3 nucleotides read TGTGCCAGCTTTGGACAGGGTGCGAATTCACCCCTCCACTTT.

This clonotype was detected ten times or more. This chain connects TRBV7-9 to TRBJ2-7; no definite D call. Germline-derived CDR1 and CDR2 are SEHNR and FQNEAQ (reference sequence). V lost 5 bases and J 0 bases, leaving 17 bases between the germline ends. The CDR3 runs 16 residues. The CDR3 nucleotides are TGTGCCAGCAGCCCCCCCCAATGGATCGCCTCCTACGAGCAGTACTTC. Translation gives CASSPPQWIASYEQYF.

This clonotype was counted ten times or more. The chain couples TRBV7-6 to TRBJ2-5; TRBD1 or TRBD2 may be the D gene (7 bases each). Between the trimmed V and J ends, which lost 1 base and 5 bases, there was a span of 11 bases. The CDR3 has 14 residues. Germline loops: CDR1 SGHVS, CDR2 FNYEAQ. CDR3 loop: CASSLDQGGETQYF. CDR3 nucleotide sequence: TGTGCCAGCAGCTTAGACCAGGGGGGGGAGACCCAGTACTTC.

This clonotype was counted many times. J is TRBJ2-6 and V is TRBV7-2; D gene uncertain. Germline assignment: CDR1 SGHTA and CDR2 FQGNSA. V was pared by 1 base and J by 0 bases, with 4 bases between. There are 15 residues in the CDR3. This CDR3 reads CASSLVVSGANVLTF. DNA for the CDR3: TGTGCCAGCAGCTTAGTCGTCTCTGGGGCCAACGTCCTGACTTTC.

To note about this clonotype: It may be a read error: a sequence one base away is much more abundant. The rearrangement joins TRBV19 to TRBJ1-5, with D unresolved. The CDR3 covers 10 residues. V was trimmed by 10 bases and J by 6 bases, leaving 7 bases between them. From germline, CDR1 is LNHDA and CDR2 SQIVND (reference sequence). The CDR3 sequence is CAIEGQPQHF. CDR3 nucleotide sequence: TGTGCCATTGAGGGTCAGCCCCAGCATTTT.

This clonotype was found many times. The CDR3 DNA reads TGTGCCAGCGGACAGACCCTCTATGGCTACACCTTC. Its translation is CASGQTLYGYTF. The V and J genes are TRBV19 and TRBJ1-2, with D maybe TRBD1 (6 bases). This CDR3 spans 12 amino acids. Trimming removed 9 bases from V and 4 bases from J, with 12 bases in between. CDR1 is LNHDA, CDR2 SQIVND, per germline (reference sequence). The full variable domain, in which reference TRBV19 and TRBJ1-2 provide the parts outside the CDR3, is DGGITQSPKYLFRKEGQNVTLSCEQNLNHDAMYWYRQDPGQGLRLIYYSQIVNDFQKGDIAEGYSVSREKKESFPLTVTSAQKNPTAFYLCASGQTLYGYTFGSGTRLTVV.

In its sample, this clonotype was seen many times. This rearrangement joins TRBV4-3 to TRBJ1-2; D remains unclear. V was trimmed by 0 bases and J by 3 bases, leaving 17 bases between them. Germline loops: CDR1 LGHNA, CDR2 YSLEER. The CDR3 is 17 amino acids. The CDR3 sequence: CASSQDHSYFKDYGYTF. CDR3 sequence (DNA): TGCGCCAGCAGCCAAGATCATTCCTATTTTAAGGACTATGGCTACACCTTC.

There are many counts of this clonotype. The rearrangement joins TRBV2 to TRBJ1-2; TRBD1 might be the D (5 bases). This CDR3 spans 13 amino acids. With 2 bases removed from V and 3 bases from J, the gap between germline ends came to 7 bases. Per the germline V gene, CDR1 is SNHLY and CDR2 is FYNNEI. CDR3 coding DNA: TGTGCCAGCAGTGAAACGGGGGACTATGGCTACACCTTC. Its protein product is CASSETGDYGYTF.

This clonotype was recorded at least ten times. The chain links TRBV28 to TRBJ1-2, with D possibly being TRBD1 (6 bases). Trimming took 3 bases from V and 2 from J, leaving 13 bases between them. In germline, CDR1 is MDHEN, CDR2 SYDVKM. This CDR3 is 15 amino acids long. Here the CDR3 DNA reads TGTGCCAGCAGTTTCGGGGGGGCAGTCAACTATGGCTACACCTTC. This sequence encodes CASSFGGAVNYGYTF.

This clonotype was counted at least ten times. The chain joins TRBV19 to TRBJ1-5; the match to TRBD1 covers 10 bases. V lost 5 bases to trimming and J lost 2 bases; unmatched junction nucleotides: 3. This CDR3 is built from 15 residues. Per germline, CDR1 LNHDA and CDR2 SQIVND (reference sequence). The CDR3 reads CASSSGQGGNQPQHF. DNA of the CDR3: TGTGCCAGTAGTTCCGGACAGGGGGGCAATCAGCCCCAGCATTTT.

This clonotype has at least ten counts. This sequence joins TRBV7-2 and TRBJ2-5; 9 bases are a match to TRBD2. Germline V lookup: CDR1 SGHTA, CDR2 FQGNSA. V trimming: 2 bases; J trimming: 3 bases; junction bases outside the gene matches: 4. The CDR3 runs 15 residues. CDR3 bases: TGTGCCAGCAGCTTACTAGCGGGGCGGGAAGAGACCCAGTACTTC. Its translation: CASSLLAGREETQYF.

This clonotype was counted between two and nine times. V is TRBV7-2 and J is TRBJ2-5; D gene unclear. The CDR3 totals 12 residues. The germline CDR1 and CDR2 sequences are SGHTA and FQGNSA. V lost 3 bases, J lost 4 bases, and 6 bases lay in between. This CDR3 reads CASSFLGETQYF. CDR3 bases: TGTGCCAGCAGCTTCCTAGGAGAGACCCAGTACTTC.